This TCR beta chain was retrieved from a study of cytomegalovirus exposure and HLA in healthy donors. Study as a whole: When 350 to 500 donors were genotyped, roughly 78% of them were found to fall in the Caucasian-associated ancestry cluster. Study-wide results and limits: Earlier analysis yielded a pattern in which most TCR beta V segments were productive about 87% or about 30% of the time. A missense DCLRE1C variant was associated with V- and J-gene trimming of TCR beta chains in a later analysis, and an independent cohort replicated the association. The authors considered a cluster of highly shared sequence variants likely to be a sequencing artifact.

13 Jbeta primers and 60 Vbeta primers were used for the PCR. Method: immunoSEQ multiplex PCR; TCRdb's copy keeps in-frame clones and lacks some. The table has 150,000 to 200,000 clones, 80% seen once; the top ten hold less than 10%. This CDR3 has 11 residues. Trimming pared 7 bases from V and 11 bases from J, leaving 14 bases between. Germline-derived CDR1 and CDR2 are MNHEY and SVGAGI. This clone was observed a few times. Its antigen is not identified. The source material was PBMCs. The sequence derives from a young man in good health and CMV-seropositive. This chain connects TRBV6-5 to TRBJ1-1; TRBD1 is a possible D gene (5 bases). In DNA form, the CDR3 reads TGTGCCAGCACCTGGGGGGGGAGTGCTTTCTTT. It encodes CASTWGGSAFF.